Listed below are T cell receptor beta chains from one sample, sequenced in a study of identical twins. TCRdb ran MiXCR on the 5' RACE reads and lists one entry per CDR3 protein. This sample has 550,000 to 800,000 distinct CDR3 sequences, with about 7% found just once. These same records also appear under a second study, on yellow fever vaccine responses in identical twins.

Material: PBMCs. The receptors stem from a young woman in good health. CDR3s include the opening cysteine and the closing phenylalanine or tryptophan. Fields, in order: V gene, CDR3 length, CDR3 protein.

>TRBV3-1|15
CASSQDMGLTYEQYF
>TRBV12-3/TRBV12-4|17
CASSLWSAEGYNSPLHF
>TRBV7-3|13
CASSPQGVTEAFF
>TRBV20-1|14
CSASTGGRTDTQYF
>TRBV12-3/TRBV12-4|13
CASRPTPRSEQFF
>TRBV20-1|13
CSARGEPYQPQHF
>TRBV7-2|14
CASSLLNPENEQFF
>TRBV28|14
CATSGGGSNQPQHF
>TRBV5-5|14
CASSLWVNNNEQFF
>TRBV12-3/TRBV12-4|13
CASSLLYNSPLHF
>TRBV6-5|16
CASSYFSGQGGTEAFF
>TRBV2|15
CASTPWGPGTDTQYF
>TRBV9|15
CASSARGGGQETQYF
>TRBV10-3|13
CAISESSAGEQFF
>TRBV2|16
CASSETAGQNNYGYTF
>TRBV12-3/TRBV12-4|14
CASRFGEAKNIQYF
>TRBV7-9|15
CASSSFGQENEKLFF
>TRBV24-1|16
CATSDFGAGLYNEQFF
>TRBV20-1|14
CSARGRGNTGELFF
>TRBV6-2/TRBV6-3|12
CASSPDLLPQHF
>TRBV6-2/TRBV6-3|20
CASSYSKARRGLSGANVLTF
>TRBV5-1|15
CASSLATGGADTQYF
>TRBV4-1|13
CASKTLSTDTQYF
>TRBV27|13
CASLGQGVVGYTF
>TRBV27|15
CASSLRAGERNEQFF
>TRBV29-1|11
CSVDLTERQFF